A selection of T cell receptor beta chains follows, all from one sample in a study of Graves' ophthalmopathy and Graves' hyperthyroidism. TCRdb re-analysed the multiplex PCR reads in MiXCR, keeping a single row per CDR3 protein. The sample carries 200,000 to 250,000 distinct CDR3 sequences, over 25% recorded once. Sequencing was carried out using peripheral blood. These receptors were obtained from a man aged 50 to 59 with Graves' ophthalmopathy. The CDR3 runs from the conserved cysteine through the conserved F or W. The D gene is left open where the match is weak. Size values are once, few and many counts, or a class for expanded clones, and some rows have none.

>TRBV20-1|-|TRBJ1-1|-
CSARPQLNTEAFF
TGCAGTGCTAGACCACAGCTGAACACTGAAGCTTTCTTT
>TRBV6-4|many|TRBJ2-2|TRBD2
CASSPAFGAGGPVNTGELFF
TGTGCCAGCAGTCCCGCTTTCGGCGCGGGAGGGCCGGTGAACACCGGGGAGCTGTTTTTT
>TRBV6-2/TRBV6-3|-|TRBJ2-7|TRBD1
CASRLGQNIYEQYF
TGTGCCAGCAGACTGGGACAGAATATCTACGAGCAGTACTTC
>TRBV7-2|many|TRBJ2-6|-
CASSSRRGNNVLTF
TGTGCCAGCAGCTCCCGCCGGGGCAACAACGTCCTGACTTTC
>TRBV6-2/TRBV6-3|-|TRBJ1-2|-
CASSLRVAYGYTF
TGTGCCAGCAGCCTCAGGGTAGCCTATGGCTACACCTTC
>TRBV7-8|many|TRBJ1-1|TRBD1
CASSIGQENTEAFF
TGTGCCAGCAGCATTGGACAGGAAAACACTGAAGCTTTCTTT
>TRBV3-1|many|TRBJ2-5|-
CASSQVRETQYF
TGTGCCAGCAGCCAAGTTAGGGAGACCCAGTACTTC
>TRBV7-2|-|TRBJ2-5|TRBD2
CASSPTVRNSGLAQYF
TGTGCCAGCAGCCCCACCGTGCGGAATAGCGGGCTAGCCCAGTACTTC
>TRBV7-8|-|TRBJ2-5|TRBD1
CASSPRTGGIGETQYF
TGTGCCAGCAGCCCTAGGACAGGGGGCATTGGAGAGACCCAGTACTTC
>TRBV13|many|TRBJ2-5|-
CASSFTAGHQVETQYF
TGTGCCAGCAGCTTTACTGCGGGACACCAAGTAGAGACCCAGTACTTC
>TRBV7-2|many|TRBJ2-7|-
CASSLDGSEYEQYF
TGTGCCAGCAGCTTAGACGGGAGCGAATACGAGCAGTACTTC
>TRBV28|many|TRBJ2-7|-
CASSPRFGGAYEQYF
TGTGCCAGCAGTCCCCGGTTCGGAGGGGCCTACGAGCAGTACTTC
>TRBV6-2/TRBV6-3|many|TRBJ1-2|-
CASSLSGNGYTF
TGTGCCAGCAGTTTGTCAGGGAATGGCTACACCTTC
>TRBV7-9|many|TRBJ1-1|TRBD1
CASSLGGTVEAFF
TGTGCCAGCAGCTTAGGGGGGACAGTTGAAGCTTTCTTT
>TRBV28|-|TRBJ1-5|TRBD1
CASSLWGTGGSGNQPQHF
TGTGCCAGCAGTTTATGGGGGACAGGGGGATCGGGCAATCAGCCCCAGCATTTT
>TRBV7-2|many|TRBJ1-2|-
CASSLFPSSGSGYTF
TGTGCCAGCAGCTTATTTCCCTCGTCGGGGAGCGGCTACACCTTC
>TRBV30|many|TRBJ2-7|-
CAWSASLEQYF
TGTGCCTGGAGTGCCAGCCTCGAGCAGTACTTC
>TRBV3-1|many|TRBJ1-1|-
CASSQDLRLEAFF
TGTGCCAGCAGCCAAGATTTGAGACTTGAAGCTTTCTTT
>TRBV2|few|TRBJ1-6|TRBD1
CASKTPQGHNSPLHF
TGTGCCAGCAAAACACCACAGGGGCATAATTCACCCCTCCACTTT
>TRBV30|many|TRBJ1-1|-
CAWSLMTGLNTEAFF
TGTGCCTGGAGCCTGATGACAGGATTGAACACTGAAGCTTTCTTT
>TRBV5-1|-|TRBJ2-5|-
CASSLETGWETQYF
TGCGCCAGCAGCCTGGAAACGGGTTGGGAGACCCAGTACTTC
>TRBV11-2|many|TRBJ1-1|-
CASSLDPSMNTEAFF
TGTGCCAGCAGCTTAGACCCGTCCATGAACACTGAAGCTTTCTTT
>TRBV7-2|many|TRBJ1-2|TRBD1
CASSFGTGSAGYTF
TGTGCCAGCAGCTTTGGGACAGGGTCGGCTGGCTACACCTTC
>TRBV7-2|many|TRBJ1-1|-
CASSRGQTGYTEAFF
TGTGCCAGCAGCCGCGGACAAACGGGGTACACTGAAGCTTTCTTT
>TRBV9|many|TRBJ1-1|-
CASSVTSANTEAFF
TGTGCCAGCAGCGTCACCAGTGCGAACACTGAAGCTTTCTTT
>TRBV6-5|-|TRBJ2-7|TRBD1
CASVRTGTGGYEQYF
TGTGCCAGCGTTCGGACCGGGACAGGGGGATACGAGCAGTACTTC
>TRBV11-2|many|TRBJ2-5|TRBD1
CASSSADRFETQYF
TGTGCCAGCAGCTCGGCGGACAGGTTTGAGACCCAGTACTTC
>TRBV20-1|many|TRBJ2-7|TRBD1
CSAPRDRVTYEQYF
TGCAGTGCTCCTCGGGACAGGGTAACGTACGAGCAGTACTTC
>TRBV6-2/TRBV6-3|many|TRBJ2-7|-
CASSNYGARRKEQYF
TGTGCCAGCAGTAACTACGGCGCGAGGCGTAAAGAGCAGTACTTC
>TRBV5-1|many|TRBJ2-2|-
CASSLAGGKVKADTNTGELFF
TGCGCCAGCAGCTTGGCCGGGGGCAAAGTTAAAGCCGATACGAACACCGGGGAGCTGTTTTTT
>TRBV12-3/TRBV12-4|-|TRBJ1-1|-
CASKAEGKNTEAFF
TGTGCCAGCAAAGCGGAGGGGAAGAACACTGAAGCTTTCTTT
>TRBV28|many|TRBJ2-2|-
CASSTRRDPTGELFF
TGTGCCAGCAGTACGAGGCGCGATCCTACCGGGGAGCTGTTTTTT
>TRBV19|many|TRBJ1-1|-
CASSIGGGRGGTEAFF
TGTGCCAGTAGTATAGGAGGAGGCCGCGGGGGCACTGAAGCTTTCTTT
>TRBV20-1|many|TRBJ2-7|-
CSARDAGYEQYF
TGCAGTGCTAGAGATGCCGGGTACGAGCAGTACTTC
>TRBV2|many|TRBJ2-2|-
CASTEHPNTGELFF
TGTGCCAGCACTGAACACCCGAACACCGGGGAGCTGTTTTTT
>TRBV29-1|many|TRBJ1-1|TRBD1
CSVRQGANTEAFF
TGCAGCGTACGACAGGGGGCGAACACTGAAGCTTTCTTT
>TRBV28|many|TRBJ2-2|-
CASSLVSYGELFF
TGTGCCAGCAGTTTAGTCAGTTACGGGGAGCTGTTTTTT
>TRBV7-2|many|TRBJ2-7|TRBD2
CASSPSGRTRGRTYEQYF
TGTGCCAGCAGCCCTAGCGGGAGGACTCGGGGACGGACCTACGAGCAGTACTTC
>TRBV14|many|TRBJ2-7|-
CASSHADEQYF
TGTGCCAGCAGCCATGCGGACGAGCAGTACTTC
>TRBV6-5|many|TRBJ2-2|TRBD2
CASKQGTSHTGELFF
TGTGCCAGCAAACAAGGGACTAGCCACACCGGGGAGCTGTTTTTT
>TRBV27|many|TRBJ2-7|TRBD2
CASSSLTSGSWSEQYF
TGTGCCAGCAGTTCCCTGACTAGCGGGAGTTGGTCCGAGCAGTACTTC
>TRBV7-8|-|TRBJ2-5|-
CASREYEETQYF
TGTGCCAGCCGGGAGTATGAAGAGACCCAGTACTTC
>TRBV11-3|-|TRBJ1-1|-
CASSITTGLGTEAFF
TGTGCCAGTAGTATAACCACAGGGCTTGGGACTGAAGCTTTCTTT
>TRBV30|many|TRBJ2-2|-
CAYAKADYTGELFF
TGTGCCTACGCGAAAGCGGACTACACCGGGGAGCTGTTTTTT
>TRBV7-2|once|TRBJ2-7|TRBD2
CASSYRTSYEQYF
TGTGCCAGCAGCTATCGGACTAGCTACGAGCAGTACTTC